Presented here are 3 T cell receptor beta chains from one specimen sequenced in a study of cytomegalovirus exposure and HLA in healthy donors. Sequencing was performed with immunoSEQ multiplex PCR; in TCRdb, only in-frame clones are kept and a portion is missing. In the table there are 150,000 or so clones, 85% to 90% of which are singletons. The specimen sequenced was PBMCs. These receptors were taken from a woman in her twenties or thirties in good health and CMV-seronegative.

The rearrangement joins TRBV29-1 to TRBJ2-6; 10 nucleotides match TRBD1. The CDR3 covers 19 residues. The J segment lost 1 base and the V segment lost 4 bases, leaving 13 bases of the junction unmatched. From germline, CDR1 is SQVTM and CDR2 ANQGSEA. CDR3 DNA sequence: TGCAGCGTTGCCCATTCTGGGGGACAGGGGATATCTGGGGCCAACGTCCTGACTTTC. Its translation: CSVAHSGGQGISGANVLTF.

The chain couples TRBV9 to TRBJ1-1; 12 nucleotides match TRBD1. Germline V gene data show CDR1 as SGDLS and CDR2 as YYNGEE. The CDR3 runs to 16 residues. The J segment lost 8 bases and the V segment lost 0 bases, leaving 8 bases of the junction unmatched. The CDR3: CASSVGQGTGGSEAFF. CDR3 DNA sequence: TGTGCCAGCAGCGTAGGCCAGGGGACAGGGGGCTCCGAAGCTTTCTTT.

The chain carries TRBV11-2 and TRBJ1-2, with 10 bases lining up with TRBD1. The CDR3 contains 14 residues. V gave up 1 base and J gave up 8 bases; unmatched junction bases: 4. Germline CDR1 is SGHAT and CDR2 is FQNNGV. DNA of the CDR3: TGTGCCAGCAGCTTAGGACAGGGGGCTTGGGGCTACACCTTC. It specifies CASSLGQGAWGYTF.